This T cell receptor beta chain was obtained from a study of T cell responses to AZD1222 COVID-19 vaccine. Overall study results and limits: Along spike, vaccine-associated CD4 TCRs were found throughout, with dominance at 160-218 and 743-854. Donors were largely white British and mainly female; clonal diversity was possibly underestimated.

The protocol was immunoSEQ multiplex PCR, while the TCRdb copy is restricted to in-frame clones and leaves out a portion. This repertoire shows under 200,000 clones, roughly nine tenths found once; its top ten account for about 3.5%. Germline CDR1 SEHNR, CDR2 FQNEAQ (reference sequence). Trimming took off 2 bases at V and 3 bases at J, with 2 bases between the two ends. The CDR3 is 11 amino acids. With regard to this clone: Its target is not known.

The chain uses TRBV7-9 and TRBJ2-7; no definite D call. The clonotype originates from an adult who received the MenACWY meningococcal vaccine as a control. The input for sequencing was peripheral blood, taken 28 days after the second dose of the MenACWY control vaccine. CDR3 sequence (DNA): TGTGCCAGCAGCTTAATCTACGAGCAGTACTTC. The encoded protein is CASSLIYEQYF.